This section outlines one T cell receptor beta chain sequence together with its context. This clonotype has at least ten counts. Its antigen specificity is not known. No base quality values were provided; no much bigger clone lies one nucleotide off. Stable Graves' hyperthyroidism was defined as the absence of progression to ophthalmopathy over 18 months of follow-up. The hyperthyroidism patients were between 18 and 65 years old and newly diagnosed, with a disease duration of less than 2 months. The study excluded patients with uncontrolled infections, other autoimmune diseases, pregnancy or lactation. Clinical symptoms, serum thyroxine and TRAb, thyroid ultrasound, and orbital computed tomography formed the basis for the diagnoses. PBMCs were isolated from about 9 ml of fresh peripheral blood by Ficoll-Paque density gradient centrifugation. Trizol reagent was used to extract total RNA, and RNA quality was then checked on an Agilent 2100 Bioanalyzer.

Deletion took 4 bases off V and 3 bases off J, with a span of 14 bases between the germline ends. As encoded in the germline V gene, CDR1 is MNHNS while CDR2 is SASEGT. Taken from cysteine to phenylalanine, the CDR3 has 15 residues. The retained sequence is limited to the CDR3, 45 bases, with the frame set at the first base. The sample is drawn from a study of T cells in Graves' hyperthyroidism and ophthalmopathy (dated 2019 in TCRdb). At the level of the whole study: Peripheral blood samples were taken at the time of initial diagnosis, prior to any treatment. Thyroid tissue and blood T-cell repertoires from several Graves' hyperthyroidism patients were also compared in the study. An independent validation cohort of 18 to 20 hyperthyroidism patients and 17 patients who later progressed to ophthalmopathy tested prospective prediction of ophthalmopathy. TCR V-J signatures able to tell the groups apart were searched for in a discovery cohort of approximately 95 patients, of whom over 40 had Graves' ophthalmopathy and about 60 had stable Graves' hyperthyroidism. The paper reports TCR Vbeta CDR3 sequencing of approximately 130 peripheral blood samples: approximately 41 ophthalmopathy, fewer than 80 hyperthyroidism and around 17 progressor patients. For training and testing, the roughly 100 patients in the discovery cohort were randomly divided in a 7:3 ratio. Once sampling was done, hyperthyroidism patients were given methimazole at a starting dose of 30 mg daily, whereas ophthalmopathy patients were given high-dose intravenous methylprednisolone. What the authors observed across the whole study: During validation, the model predicted progression to ophthalmopathy a median of about 5.9 months ahead of onset, with around 71% sensitivity and around 73% specificity. Most expanded thyroid clonotypes (frequency above 0.001) were also detected in blood, a finding suggesting that blood repertoires may reflect thyroid immune responses. In cross-validation, a model built on a 13 V-J signature told ophthalmopathy apart from stable hyperthyroidism with about 90% sensitivity and roughly 83% specificity, and in testing the same model reached 80%/75%. Sample size was not statistically predetermined, and blinding of investigators to group allocation was not performed.

The TCR beta CDR3 regions were amplified from RNA transcripts. A first-round RT-PCR of the TCR CDR3 used the HTBI primer set with the Qiagen OneStep RT-PCR kit. The libraries were constructed in a second round of multiplex PCR and then size-selected and purified. Libraries were sequenced paired-end with 100 bp reads on an Illumina HiSeq2000. As for the original processing: Raw data were processed with SOAPnuke, discarding reads with adapters, uncalled bases, mean Phred below 15, or no exact constant-primer or identifier match. High-quality paired reads were merged with COPE v1.2.5, and unique nucleotide sequences were defined as clonotypes. MiTCR v1.1 was used to align clonotypes to the IMGT TRBV, TRBD and TRBJ reference segments. The analysis was restricted to V-J combinations with a frequency above 0.0001, which together covered 99.2% of the repertoires. The TCS score was defined as the ratio of F50 (clonal expansion) to E x V (chaos), calculated using BLOSUM62-based TCRdist between CDR3 peptides within each V-J. Welch's t-statistics and random forest reduced 450 to 600 V-J features to about 13, which were used in a naive Bayes classifier (R e1071). TCRdb took the public reads, trimmed them with fastp at Q25, ran MiXCR for clone calling and kept in-frame beta chains. Rows with one shared CDR3 protein collapse into an entry with the most common genes and DNA. The V and J calls follow TCRdb's processing rather than the paper's. A total of 600,000 or so distinct CDR3 sequences appear in this sample, 15% to 20% of them only once. Of the sample, 3.8% is held by the ten largest clones.

This receptor was identified in a woman aged 25 to 45 with Graves' hyperthyroidism. Rearrangement joined TRBV6-1 to TRBJ2-3; no D segment can be confidently identified. Sequenced material: blood. The sequence in DNA is TGTGCCAGCAGTGCGAGAATTACTGGAACAGATACGCAGTATTTT. This sequence encodes CASSARITGTDTQYF.